The T cell receptor (beta chain) described here comes from a study of blood T cell repertoires in COVID-19. Study-wide context: The United States, Italy and Spain were the sources of the acute and convalescent COVID-19 samples. T cells, B-cell-depleted T cells, or PBMCs provided the cDNA or gDNA that served as material.

Authors' methods: Reference gene primer amplification yielded estimated nucleated cell counts. Measured with immunoSEQ multiplex PCR; TCRdb has only the in-frame clones, and not every one. V and J calls and clone size are given by that table; D and trimming were obtained from the DNA. The table shows 180,000 or so clones, with around 85% occurring only once. Looked up from germline, CDR1 is SGHAT and CDR2 is FQNNGV. CDR3 length: 14 residues. The V end was cut by 0 bases, the J end by 7 bases, with 9 bases between. This TCR was sampled from a woman of 80 years or more with acute or convalescent COVID-19. The sequenced material came from peripheral blood. V and J are TRBV11-2 and TRBJ2-2, with D maybe TRBD1 (5 bases). As DNA, the CDR3 is TGTGCCAGCAGCTTAGACAGGGCGGTCGGGGAGCTGTTTTTT. Its translation: CASSLDRAVGELFF.